The 18 T cell receptor beta chains presented below share a single source sample, sequenced in a study of control samples from healthy donors and cancer patients. Profiling relied on immunoSEQ multiplex PCR, and the TCRdb table lists in-frame clones only, not all of them. This table has some 120,000 clones, roughly 87% appearing once. The sample was blood. The receptors here all came from a man aged 40-49 years in good health.

The chain has TRBV25-1 and TRBJ1-1, with 7 bases identical to TRBD1. This CDR3 is built from 14 residues. V lost 4 bases, J lost 1 base, and 3 bases stayed unmatched. Germline CDR1 reads MGHDK; CDR2 reads SYGVNS. The CDR3 nucleotides read TGTGCCAGCAGTGCCAGGGGGGCGAACACTGAAGCTTTCTTT. This gives the protein CASSARGANTEAFF.

The V gene is TRBV27, the J gene TRBJ2-1; D is unresolved. The CDR3 has 14 residues. CDR1 MNHEY and CDR2 SMNVEV come from the germline V gene (reference sequence). Trimming removed 7 bases at V and 0 bases at J, with 10 bases between. In DNA form, the CDR3 reads TGTGCCAGCAAAAGGTCGAGCTCCTACAATGAGCAGTTCTTC. Its translation is CASKRSSSYNEQFF.

This clone showed up just a few times. The V gene is TRBV7-2, the J gene TRBJ2-1; 9 bases are shared with TRBD1. The V segment lost 2 bases and the J segment 4 bases; nucleotides outside the gene matches: 9. This CDR3 has 17 residues. Germline lookup yields CDR1 SGHTA and CDR2 FQGNSA. The CDR3 protein is CASSLPPRDRAYNEQFF. The CDR3 DNA sequence: TGTGCCAGCAGCTTACCCCCCCGGGACAGGGCTTACAATGAGCAGTTCTTC.

In its sample, this clone was seen once. The chain employs TRBV30 and TRBJ1-5; D gene ambiguous. The length of the CDR3 is 15 residues. The germline V gene encodes CDR1 GTSNPN and CDR2 SVGIG (reference sequence). Trimming left V 2 bases short and J 7 bases short, with 18 bases between. CDR3 DNA: TGTGCCTGGAGTCGGCCGGGAGGTGTCGGCCAGCCCCAGCATTTT. Translated, it gives CAWSRPGGVGQPQHF.

This chain uses TRBV13 with TRBJ2-7, with D unresolved. There are 16 residues in the CDR3. The germline V gene has CDR1 PRHDT and CDR2 FYEKMQ (reference sequence). The ends were cut back, 1 base at V and 5 bases at J, with 18 bases in the middle. Here the CDR3 DNA reads TGTGCCAGCAGCTTAGCGGTAGGGCCGCTTGGAGACGAGCAGTACTTC. Translation gives CASSLAVGPLGDEQYF.

J is TRBJ1-2 and V is TRBV12-3 or TRBV12-4; D gene uncertain. CDR3 length equals 12 residues. The ends were cut back, 2 bases at V and 8 bases at J, with 9 bases in the middle. The CDR3 nucleotides are TGTGCCAGCAGTTTAACCGCTGGAGGCTACACCTTC. Translated: CASSLTAGGYTF.

This chain joins TRBV3-1 (or the pseudogene TRBV3-2) and TRBJ2-5, with 8 bases that match TRBD2. The ends lost 1 base at V and 5 bases at J; junction bases unmatched: 9. The CDR3 runs 16 residues. Germline V lookup: CDR1 LGHDT, CDR2 YNNKEL (reference sequence). The CDR3 loop is CASSQGVRGAGETQYF. Here the CDR3 DNA reads TGTGCCAGCAGCCAAGGGGTGCGGGGGGCCGGCGAGACCCAGTACTTC.

The chain joins TRBV2 to TRBJ2-2; tentatively, D is TRBD1 (7 bases). Germline-derived CDR1 and CDR2 are SNHLY and FYNNEI. This CDR3 has 16 amino acids. Between the trimmed V and J ends, which lost 7 bases and 0 bases, there was a span of 15 bases. CDR3 nucleotides: TGTGCCAGCAAGGTGGAGGGGGCTACGAACACCGGGGAGCTGTTTTTT. It yields the protein CASKVEGATNTGELFF.

The gene calls are TRBV30 and TRBJ1-4, with D maybe TRBD1 (5 bases). The CDR3 is made up of 13 amino acids. Between the trimmed V and J ends, which lost 5 bases and 0 bases, there was a span of 7 bases. The V gene's germline CDR1 is GTSNPN and CDR2 SVGIG (reference sequence). CDR3 nucleotide sequence: TGTGCCTGGGGGGGTGCAACTAATGAAAAACTGTTTTTT. This encodes CAWGGATNEKLFF.

This clone has more than one count but fewer than ten. The gene calls are TRBV7-9 and TRBJ1-4; weak D call: TRBD1 (5 bases). Trimming removed 11 bases at V and 6 bases at J, with 13 bases between. From germline, CDR1 is SEHNR and CDR2 FQNEAQ (reference sequence). This CDR3 contains 12 residues. CDR3 sequence (DNA): TGTGCCGGGGCAGGGTCGGATGAAAAACTGTTTTTT. Amino acids: CAGAGSDEKLFF.

The chain carries TRBV12-3 or TRBV12-4 and TRBJ2-7; D may be TRBD2 (5 bases). Trimming removed 8 bases at V and 2 bases at J, with 10 bases between. The CDR3 extends over 12 amino acids. In nucleotides, the CDR3 is TGTGCCAGCGGACCCGGGACCTACGAGCAGTACTTC. This translates into CASGPGTYEQYF.

The J gene is TRBJ2-2, the V gene TRBV7-3, with D perhaps matching TRBD1 or TRBD2 (5 bases each). Germline V gene sequence: CDR1 SGHTA, CDR2 FQGTGA. The CDR3 contains 16 residues. Trimming took off 5 bases at V and 6 bases at J, with 19 bases between the two ends. The CDR3, as DNA: TGTGCCAGCAGCAGAAAGACGGGTACGGGGCCCGGGGAGCTGTTTTTT. As protein: CASSRKTGTGPGELFF.

The V and J genes are TRBV4-3 and TRBJ2-1, with a possible D match to TRBD1 (7 bases). Trimming cost V 0 bases and J 0 bases, with 18 bases left between them. The CDR3 is 19 amino acids. Germline V gives CDR1 LGHNA, CDR2 YSLEER. As DNA, the CDR3 is TGCGCCAGCAGCCAAGATGGGGCGTGGCGGGACAGCTCCTACAATGAGCAGTTCTTC. Protein sequence: CASSQDGAWRDSSYNEQFF.

J is TRBJ1-5 and V is TRBV6-6; TRBD1 aligns across 7 bases. This CDR3 contains 14 residues. The ends lost 6 bases at V and 6 bases at J; junction bases unmatched: 8. Per the germline V gene, CDR1 is MNHNY and CDR2 is SVGAGI (reference sequence). In DNA, the CDR3 is TGTGCCAGCAGAATACGACAGGGTGGTCAGCCCCAGCATTTT. Its translation: CASRIRQGGQPQHF.

The genes are TRBV7-2 and TRBJ2-5; 8 nucleotides align to TRBD2. Trimming removed 1 base from V and 5 bases from J; junction bases left unmatched: 12. Germline values: CDR1 SGHTA, CDR2 FQGNSA. The CDR3 totals 17 residues. CDR3 sequence (DNA): TGTGCCAGCAGCTTAGGCCAGCCGGGACTAGGCGGGGAGACCCAGTACTTC. Its protein is CASSLGQPGLGGETQYF.

The V and J genes are TRBV30 and TRBJ1-3; D gene unclear. The CDR3 spans 15 residues. V was pared by 4 bases and J by 6 bases, with 19 bases between. Per the germline V gene, CDR1 is GTSNPN and CDR2 is SVGIG (reference sequence). The CDR3 DNA follows: TGTGCCTGGACCGAGAGACTCGGACCCCTAAACACCATATATTTT. This encodes CAWTERLGPLNTIYF.

In the case of this clone: One junction end disagrees with the germline gene, perhaps due to a read error. The CDR3 DNA is TGTGCGAGCAGCGGGCGGACAGGGGGAACCGGAGAGACCCAGTACTTC. Its translation is CASSGRTGGTGETQYF. The chain carries TRBV6-4 and TRBJ2-5, with 10 bases lining up with TRBD1. CDR3 length: 16 amino acids. Germline V lookup: CDR1 MRHNA, CDR2 SNTAGT.

V gene TRBV2 combines with J gene TRBJ2-3; no clear D gene. V was trimmed by 0 bases and J by 2 bases, leaving 15 bases between them. Germline V lookup: CDR1 SNHLY, CDR2 FYNNEI. The CDR3 runs to 17 residues. CDR3 in amino acids: CASSEAARADDTDTQYF. CDR3 sequence (DNA): TGTGCCAGCAGTGAAGCTGCAAGGGCAGATGACACAGATACGCAGTATTTT.